A single sample gave rise to the 6 T cell receptor beta chains below, sequenced in a study of identical twins. From the 5' RACE reads, TCRdb called clonotypes with MiXCR, one entry per CDR3 protein. The sample yields hundreds of thousands of distinct CDR3 sequences, over 15% seen once. The data also belong to a second study, concerning T cells expressing NK-cell markers.

Sequenced sample: PBMCs. The receptors come from a woman between 18 and 29 years old in good health.

In regard to this clonotype: One base away lies a much larger clone, so this may be a sequencing read error. This chain links TRBV20-1 with TRBJ2-7, with 7 bases matching TRBD1. CDR3 size: 13 residues. Germline V lookup: CDR1 DFQATT, CDR2 SNEGSKA (reference sequence). This chain's CDR3 is CSASTGEIHERYF. The CDR3, as DNA: TGCAGTGCTAGTACAGGGGAAATCCACGAGCGGTACTTC.

This rearrangement joins TRBV3-1 to TRBJ2-2; no clear D. V was trimmed by 1 base and J by 1 base, leaving 7 bases between them. Per germline, CDR1 LGHDT and CDR2 YNNKEL (reference sequence). The CDR3 totals 15 residues. The DNA of the CDR3 is TGTGCCAGCAGCCAAGGCATTCAGAACACCGGGGAGCTGTTTTTT. This encodes CASSQGIQNTGELFF.

The sample holds a few counts of this clonotype. The genes are TRBV6-5 and TRBJ1-6, with D hard to call. Germline CDR1 and CDR2: MNHEY and SVGAGI. V was shortened by 0 bases and J by 2 bases, with 5 bases between the two germline ends. The length of the CDR3 is 15 residues. The DNA of the CDR3 is TGTGCCAGCAGTTACTCGGCACCCTATAATTCACCCCTCCACTTT. It is translated as CASSYSAPYNSPLHF.

The gene calls are TRBV20-1 and TRBJ1-4; possibly TRBD1 for D (5 bases). This CDR3 contains 14 residues. Trimming took off 1 base at V and 8 bases at J, with 14 bases between the two ends. Germline V lookup: CDR1 DFQATT, CDR2 SNEGSKA (reference sequence). CDR3 residues: CSARGGDFAEKLFF. Written as DNA, the CDR3 is TGCAGTGCTAGAGGCGGGGACTTTGCGGAAAAACTGTTTTTT.

The chain is built from TRBV6-1 and TRBJ2-1; 14 bases match TRBD2. The CDR3 is 17 amino acids. From germline, CDR1 is MNHNS and CDR2 SASEGT. The trim removed 6 bases at V and 7 bases at J, leaving 11 bases unmatched. The CDR3 DNA sequence: TGTGCCAGCAGACCAGGGACTAGCGGGAGTGTGAAGAATGAGCAGTTCTTC. This encodes CASRPGTSGSVKNEQFF.

The sample holds a few counts of this clonotype. This chain links TRBV13 with TRBJ2-2; D uncertain. The V gene lost 4 bases and the J gene lost 5 bases, with 14 bases spanning the gap. This CDR3 region has 15 residues. CDR1 is PRHDT, CDR2 FYEKMQ, per germline (reference sequence). In nucleotides, the CDR3 is TGTGCCAGCAGCTCAGTTTCCCGTGGGACCGGGGAGCTGTTTTTT. Amino acids: CASSSVSRGTGELFF.